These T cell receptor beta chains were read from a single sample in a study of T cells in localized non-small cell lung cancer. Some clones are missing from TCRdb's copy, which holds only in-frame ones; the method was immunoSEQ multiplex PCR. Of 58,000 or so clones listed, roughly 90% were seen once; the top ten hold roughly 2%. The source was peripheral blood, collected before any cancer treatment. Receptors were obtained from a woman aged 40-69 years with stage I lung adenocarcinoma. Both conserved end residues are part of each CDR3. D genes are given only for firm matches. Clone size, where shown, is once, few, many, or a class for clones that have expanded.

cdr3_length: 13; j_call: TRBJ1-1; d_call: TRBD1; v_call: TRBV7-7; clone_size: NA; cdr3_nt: TGTGCTAGCAGCTTGACAGGGCAGACTGAAGCTTTCTTT; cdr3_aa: CASSLTGQTEAFF
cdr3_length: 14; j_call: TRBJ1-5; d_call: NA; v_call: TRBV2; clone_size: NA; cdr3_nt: TGTGCCAGCAGTGAAGCATGGGGGAATCAGCCCCAGCATTTT; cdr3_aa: CASSEAWGNQPQHF
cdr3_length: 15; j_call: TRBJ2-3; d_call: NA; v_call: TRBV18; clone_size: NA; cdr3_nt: TGTGCCAGCTCCTCCGCAGGGGAAATTTCAGATACGCAGTATTTT; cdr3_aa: CASSSAGEISDTQYF
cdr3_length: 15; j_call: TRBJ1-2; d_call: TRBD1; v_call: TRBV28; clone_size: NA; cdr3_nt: TGTGCCAGCAGAGGACAGGACAGGGAGGAATATGGCTACACCTTC; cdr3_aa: CASRGQDREEYGYTF
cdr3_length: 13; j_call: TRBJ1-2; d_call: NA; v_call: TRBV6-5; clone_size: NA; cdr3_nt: TGTGCCAGCAGTTACTCGATAGGGAATGGCTACACCTTC; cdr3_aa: CASSYSIGNGYTF
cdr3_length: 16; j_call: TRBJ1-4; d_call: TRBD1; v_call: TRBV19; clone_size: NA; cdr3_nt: TGTGCCAGTAGTATGGGACAGGGTCGCCGGCTCGAAAAACTGTTTTTT; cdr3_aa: CASSMGQGRRLEKLFF
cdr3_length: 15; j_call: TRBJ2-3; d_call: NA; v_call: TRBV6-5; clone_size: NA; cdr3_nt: TGTGCCAGCAGCTATGCCCTTGGGGCTCCAGATACGCAGTATTTT; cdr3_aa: CASSYALGAPDTQYF
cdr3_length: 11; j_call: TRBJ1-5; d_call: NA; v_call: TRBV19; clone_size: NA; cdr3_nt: TGTGCCAGTACCCGGGGAGGGACCCAGCATTTT; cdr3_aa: CASTRGGTQHF
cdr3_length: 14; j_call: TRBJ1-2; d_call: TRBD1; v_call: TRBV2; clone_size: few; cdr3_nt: TGTGCCAGCAGTGGGGACAGGGGGAAGAATGGCTACACCTTC; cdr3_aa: CASSGDRGKNGYTF
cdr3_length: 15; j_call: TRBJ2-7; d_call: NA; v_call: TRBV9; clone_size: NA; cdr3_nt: TGTGCCAGCAGCGTAGAAGCGGGCCTGCCCTACGAGCAGTACTTC; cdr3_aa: CASSVEAGLPYEQYF
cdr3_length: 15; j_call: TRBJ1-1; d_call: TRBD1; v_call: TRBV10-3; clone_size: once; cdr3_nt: TGTGCCATCAGTGACGTGAACAGGGGAGTCACTGAAGCTTTCTTT; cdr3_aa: CAISDVNRGVTEAFF
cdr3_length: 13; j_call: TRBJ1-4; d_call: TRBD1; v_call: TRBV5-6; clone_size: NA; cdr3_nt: TGTGCCAGCAGCTCGTGGGCGGGACAGGGCCTGTTTTTT; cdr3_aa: CASSSWAGQGLFF
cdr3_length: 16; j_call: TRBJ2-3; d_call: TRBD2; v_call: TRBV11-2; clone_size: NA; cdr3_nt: TGTGCCAGCAGACCTGGACTATCCGGGAGGCTGGGTACGCAGTATTTT; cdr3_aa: CASRPGLSGRLGTQYF
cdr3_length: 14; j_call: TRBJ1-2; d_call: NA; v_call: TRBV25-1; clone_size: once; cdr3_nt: TGTGCCAGCAGTGAGAGCCCAGGGACCTATGGCTACGCCTTC; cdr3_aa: CASSESPGTYGYAF
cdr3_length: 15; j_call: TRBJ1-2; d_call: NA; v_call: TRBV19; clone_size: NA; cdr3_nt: TGTGCCAGTAGTATCCGGGTGGACAGCCAAGGTGGCTACACCTTC; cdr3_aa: CASSIRVDSQGGYTF
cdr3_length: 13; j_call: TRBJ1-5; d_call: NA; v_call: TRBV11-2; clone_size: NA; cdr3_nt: TGTGCCAGCAGCTTAGACGCGGGTCAGCCCCAGCATTTT; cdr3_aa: CASSLDAGQPQHF
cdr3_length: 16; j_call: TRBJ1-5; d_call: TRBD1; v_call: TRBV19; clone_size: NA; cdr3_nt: TGTGCCAGTAGTCCGCTTAGACAGGGGAGCAATCAGCCCCAGCATTTT; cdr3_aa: CASSPLRQGSNQPQHF
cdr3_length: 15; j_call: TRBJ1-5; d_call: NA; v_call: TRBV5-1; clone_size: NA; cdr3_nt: TGCGCCAGCAGCTTGGACGGGCCGGGCAATCAGCCCCAGCATTTT; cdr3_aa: CASSLDGPGNQPQHF
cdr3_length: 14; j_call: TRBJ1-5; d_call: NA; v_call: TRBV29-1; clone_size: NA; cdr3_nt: TGCAGCGTTACGGAAGGGAATAGCAATCAGCCCCAGCATTTT; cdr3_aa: CSVTEGNSNQPQHF
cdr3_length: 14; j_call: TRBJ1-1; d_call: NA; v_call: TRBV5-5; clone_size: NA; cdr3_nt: TGTGCCAGCAGTCTAGGGGGGCCTGTCCCTGAAGCTTTCTTT; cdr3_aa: CASSLGGPVPEAFF
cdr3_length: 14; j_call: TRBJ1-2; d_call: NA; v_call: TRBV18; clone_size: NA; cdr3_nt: TGTGCCAGCTCTCTTACAGGGTTCGACTATGGCTACACCTTC; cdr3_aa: CASSLTGFDYGYTF
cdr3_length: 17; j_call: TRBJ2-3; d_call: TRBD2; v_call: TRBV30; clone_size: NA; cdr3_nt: TGTGCCTGGAGTGTAGGCCGGACTAGCGGGACAACAGATACGCAGTATTTT; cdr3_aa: CAWSVGRTSGTTDTQYF
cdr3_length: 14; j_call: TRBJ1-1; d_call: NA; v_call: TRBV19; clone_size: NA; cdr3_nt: TGTGCCAGTAGACTCAGTAGGGGGAGCACTGAAGCTTTCTTT; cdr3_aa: CASRLSRGSTEAFF
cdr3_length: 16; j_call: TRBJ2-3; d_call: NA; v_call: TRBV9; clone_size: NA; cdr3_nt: TGTGCCAGCAGCGTTGGGAGCCCCTCGGGCACAGATACGCAGTATTTT; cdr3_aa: CASSVGSPSGTDTQYF
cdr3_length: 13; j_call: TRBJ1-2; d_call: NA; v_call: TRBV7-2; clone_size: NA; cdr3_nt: TGTGCCAGCGGTGAGGGCGTACAGTATGGCTACACCTTC; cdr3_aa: CASGEGVQYGYTF
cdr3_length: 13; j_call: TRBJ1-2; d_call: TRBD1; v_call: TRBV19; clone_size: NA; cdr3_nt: TGTGCCAGTAAAGAGGGGGCACCTGACGGCTACACCTTC; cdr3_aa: CASKEGAPDGYTF
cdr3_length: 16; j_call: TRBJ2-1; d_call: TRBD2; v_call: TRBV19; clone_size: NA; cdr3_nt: TGTGCCAGTACTCGAACTAGCGGGAGGACCTACAATGAGCAGTTCTTC; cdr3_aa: CASTRTSGRTYNEQFF